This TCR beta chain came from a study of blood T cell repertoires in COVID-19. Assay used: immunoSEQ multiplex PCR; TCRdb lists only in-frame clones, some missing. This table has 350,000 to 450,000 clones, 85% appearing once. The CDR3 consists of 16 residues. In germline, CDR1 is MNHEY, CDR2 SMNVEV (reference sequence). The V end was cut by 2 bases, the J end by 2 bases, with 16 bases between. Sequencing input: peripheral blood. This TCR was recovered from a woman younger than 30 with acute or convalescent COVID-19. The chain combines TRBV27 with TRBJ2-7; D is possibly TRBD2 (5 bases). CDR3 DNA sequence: TGTGCCAGCAGTTTAATAATCGGGGAAACCCCCTACGAGCAGTACTTC. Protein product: CASSLIIGETPYEQYF.